The 22 T cell receptor beta chains listed next were all sequenced from one sample in a study of blood T cells in healthy people across ages. A second roughly 7 to 12 cycle PCR used barcoded and J-beta primers. One entry per CDR3 protein, called by TCRdb with MiXCR from the 5' RACE reads. The table lists approximately 810,000 distinct CDR3 sequences, under 30% of them singletons. The sequencing sample was made of blood. These receptors were obtained from a woman aged 80 or older in good health.

The chain is built from TRBV4-3 and TRBJ2-1, with 12 bases aligning to TRBD2. The CDR3 runs to 15 residues. Per germline, CDR1 LGHNA and CDR2 YSLEER. After removal of 2 bases from V and 9 bases from J, the junction contained 5 bases not matched to a gene. The CDR3 spells CASSQSGLAGSEQFF. CDR3 coding DNA: TGCGCCAGCAGCCAAAGTGGACTAGCGGGGAGTGAGCAGTTCTTC.

In regard to this clonotype: One junction end disagrees with the germline gene, perhaps due to a read error. The chain combines TRBV10-3 with TRBJ1-2; D is perhaps TRBD1 (5 bases). Germline CDR1 ENHRY, CDR2 SYGVKD. This CDR3 spans 13 amino acids. The CDR3 coding sequence is TGTGTCATCAGTGTACAACAGGTCTATGGCTACACCTTC. It encodes CVISVQQVYGYTF.

This clonotype was found a few times. The chain couples TRBV5-1 to TRBJ2-5, with 13 positions matching TRBD2. From germline, CDR1 is SGHRS and CDR2 YFSETQ. J was trimmed by 4 bases and V by 4 bases; bases with no gene match: 10. The CDR3 covers 17 residues. The CDR3 loop is CASSQTSGGKMRETQYF. The CDR3 coding sequence is TGCGCCAGCAGCCAGACTAGCGGGGGGAAGATGAGAGAGACCCAGTACTTC.

This sequence joins TRBV21-1 and TRBJ2-7; the table assigns TRBD1, which was not confirmed against the DNA. TRBV21-1 constitutes a pseudogene. This CDR3 contains 17 residues. CDR3 nucleotide sequence: TGTGCCAGCAGCAATTTCCGGGGCATATTCCGATTCTACGAGCAGTACTTC. Protein: CASSNFRGIFRFYEQYF.

Details on this clonotype: This may stem from a read error, because a much larger clone lies one nucleotide away. The rearrangement joins TRBV20-1 to TRBJ2-5; possibly TRBD2 for D (5 bases). Germline CDR1 is DFQATT and CDR2 is SNEGSKA (reference sequence). This CDR3 region has 16 residues. CDR3 nucleotide sequence: TGCAGTACTAGAGATCCGGTAGCCGGACTCGGGGAGACCCAGTACTTC. Protein: CSTRDPVAGLGETQYF.

This chain connects TRBV2 to TRBJ1-6; D is possibly TRBD1 (5 bases). Trimming left V 6 bases short and J 6 bases short, with 12 bases between. The CDR3 has 14 amino acids. Germline V lookup: CDR1 SNHLY, CDR2 FYNNEI. Written as DNA, the CDR3 is TGTGCCAGCAGGATGGGACCGCCTAATTCACCCCTCCACTTT. It is translated as CASRMGPPNSPLHF.

The rearrangement joins TRBV30 to TRBJ1-2; D is unresolved. Germline values: CDR1 GTSNPN, CDR2 SVGIG (reference sequence). Trimming pared 5 bases from V and 3 bases from J, leaving 13 bases between. The CDR3 spans 13 residues. The CDR3 coding sequence is TGTGCCTGGGTCTCAGACGGCTACTATGGCTACACCTTC. Amino acids: CAWVSDGYYGYTF. The whole variable domain, remainder taken from reference TRBV30 and TRBJ1-2, is SQTIHQWPATLVQPVGSPLSLECTVEGTSNPNLYWYRQAAGRGLQLLFYSVGIGQISSEVPQNLSASRPQDRQFILSSKKLLLSDSGFYLCAWVSDGYYGYTFGSGTRLTVV.

This clonotype was counted a single time. Germline and junction disagree at one end, which may indicate a read error. V gene TRBV12-3 or TRBV12-4 combines with J gene TRBJ2-7, with D perhaps being TRBD1 or TRBD2 (6 bases each). The CDR3 is 14 amino acids. CDR3 bases: TGTGCCAGCATCCTCGACGGGGGCAGGTACGAGCGGTACTTC. Its translation is CASILDGGRYERYF.

The genes are TRBV7-9 and TRBJ2-1; TRBD1 or TRBD2 may be the D gene (5 bases each). Between the trimmed V and J ends, which lost 4 bases and 2 bases, there was a span of 21 bases. This CDR3 is 18 amino acids long. In germline, CDR1 is SEHNR, CDR2 FQNEAQ (reference sequence). The CDR3 DNA reads TGTGCCAGCAGCTCACCCTTCATGCGAGAGGGGACCTACAATGAGCAGTTCTTC. Amino acids: CASSSPFMREGTYNEQFF.

This clonotype has a handful of counts. This could be a read error, since a much larger clone is one nucleotide away. V is TRBV29-1 and J is TRBJ1-6; the match to TRBD1 covers 7 bases. Germline V CDR1 and CDR2: SQVTM, ANQGSEA. The CDR3 totals 14 residues. CDR3 residues: CSVQSDRVGSPPHF. The CDR3 bases are TGCAGCGTTCAATCCGACAGGGTGGGTTCACCCCCCCACTTT. Based on the CDR3 plus reference TRBV29-1 and TRBJ1-6, the full variable domain is SAVISQKPSRDICQRGTSLTIQCQVDSQVTMMFWYRQQPGQSLTLIATANQGSEATYESGFVIDKFPISRPNLTFSTLTVSNMSPEDSSIYLCSVQSDRVGSPPHFGNGTRLTVT.

This clonotype was recorded many times. The chain carries TRBV6-2 or TRBV6-3 and TRBJ1-2; D unresolved. Germline CDR1 is MNHEY and CDR2 is SVGEGT. The CDR3 loop spans 16 amino acids. Trimming pared 4 bases from V and 1 base from J, leaving 16 bases between. CDR3 bases: TGTGCCAGCAGTTCCTATGAGAGACGGGTTAACTATGGCTACACCTTC. Amino acids: CASSSYERRVNYGYTF.

This clonotype was seen a few times. The chain combines TRBV7-2 with TRBJ2-2; no firm D call. Looked up from germline, CDR1 is SGHTA and CDR2 is FQGNSA. This CDR3 comprises 16 residues. Trimming shortened V by 2 bases and J by 4 bases, and 14 bases separated the two germline ends. The CDR3 bases are TGTGCCAGCAGCTTAAGTATACCCCGAGCCACCGGGGAGCTGTTTTTT. It codes for CASSLSIPRATGELFF.

The rearrangement joins TRBV7-2 to TRBJ1-1, with D perhaps TRBD1 (6 bases). Trimming cost V 4 bases and J 3 bases, with 9 bases left between them. CDR1 SGHTA and CDR2 FQGNSA come from the germline V gene. There are 13 residues in the CDR3. In DNA form, the CDR3 reads TGTGCCAGCAGCTATCACAGGGACACTGAAGCTTTCTTT. Amino acids: CASSYHRDTEAFF.

The J gene is TRBJ1-4, the V gene TRBV6-1; D is undetermined. V was clipped by 0 bases and J by 4 bases, with 9 bases between them. Germline CDR1 reads MNHNS; CDR2 reads SASEGT. CDR3 size: 15 residues. CDR3 DNA: TGTGCCAGCAGTGAAGCCCGGGTCTTTAATGAAAAACTGTTTTTT. Residues: CASSEARVFNEKLFF.

This chain joins TRBV6-6 and TRBJ2-3; TRBD1 aligns across 10 bases. V dropped 6 bases and J dropped 6; count of bases not matched to a gene: 6. This CDR3 region has 14 residues. The germline gives CDR1 MNHNY, CDR2 SVGAGI (reference sequence). The CDR3 nucleotides are TGTGCCAGCAGAGAGACAGGGGGCCGGGATACGCAGTATTTT. Its protein is CASRETGGRDTQYF.

This rearrangement joins TRBV7-2 to TRBJ2-7; D may be TRBD2 (5 bases). The CDR3 runs to 16 residues. V was pared by 2 bases and J by 0 bases, with 14 bases between. Germline V gene data show CDR1 as SGHTA and CDR2 as FQGNSA. CDR3 bases: TGTGCCAGCAGCTTACAGCGGAGTAAGAGCTCCTACGAGCAGTACTTC. It specifies CASSLQRSKSSYEQYF.

This rearrangement joins TRBV18 to TRBJ2-5; 8 bases map to TRBD1. From germline, CDR1 is KGHSH and CDR2 LQKENI. V was clipped by 0 bases and J by 12 bases; unmatched bases: 24. This CDR3 region has 19 residues. The CDR3 DNA is TGTGCCAGCTCACCACCGAACAGGGGGTACGGGAGTACCTACAATGAGGAGTACTTC. Translated, it gives CASSPPNRGYGSTYNEEYF.

Of note for this clonotype: One end of the junction varies from germline; a read error may be responsible. The gene calls are TRBV5-6 and TRBJ2-7, with 8 bases lining up with TRBD2. This CDR3 contains 15 residues. Germline V gene data show CDR1 as SGHDT and CDR2 as YYEEEE. CDR3: CAGSLTSGGLYEQYF. CDR3 bases: TGTGCCGGCAGCTTGACCAGCGGGGGACTCTACGAGCAGTACTTC.

In its sample, this clonotype was seen a few times. The chain combines TRBV7-2 with TRBJ2-1, with 7 nucleotides matching TRBD2. J lost 6 bases, V lost 5 bases, and 10 bases had no gene match. The CDR3 length is 15 residues. The V gene's germline CDR1 is SGHTA and CDR2 FQGNSA. CDR3 in DNA: TGTGCCAGCAGCCACTCCAGCGGGGCTAGCAATGAGCAGTTCTTC. Translating it yields CASSHSSGASNEQFF.

The table lists this clonotype with a few counts. The chain recombines TRBV19 with TRBJ2-5; tentatively, D is TRBD2 (6 bases). With 4 bases removed from V and 7 bases from J, the gap between germline ends came to 19 bases. Germline V CDR1 and CDR2: LNHDA, SQIVND (reference sequence). This CDR3 contains 15 residues. The CDR3 sequence is CASSTPGLAKGTQYF. Here the CDR3 DNA reads TGTGCCAGTAGTACACCGGGACTCGCGAAGGGGACCCAGTACTTC.

Only one count was recorded for this clonotype. The junction departs from germline at one end; a sequencing error may be responsible. Here the CDR3 reads CASSFGLSADAQYF. In nucleotides, the CDR3 is TGTGCCAGCAGTTTTGGACTGAGCGCAGATGCGCAGTATTTT. The chain links TRBV12-3 or TRBV12-4 to TRBJ2-3; D possibly corresponds to TRBD2 (5 bases). The CDR3 has 14 residues.

The table lists this clonotype with many counts. The V gene is TRBV6-2 or TRBV6-3, the J gene TRBJ2-1, with D tentatively TRBD2 (6 bases). The CDR3 consists of 13 residues. V shed 3 bases and J shed 9 bases, with 12 bases lying between them. Germline V gene data show CDR1 as MNHEY and CDR2 as SVGEGT. This chain's CDR3 is CASSYVLAGEQFF. The CDR3 coding sequence is TGTGCCAGCAGTTATGTACTAGCTGGTGAGCAGTTCTTC.